This TCR beta chain was recorded in a study of T cell responses to AZD1222 COVID-19 vaccine. Study-level background: Researchers grouped second doses given at about 4 or about 12 weeks into one pool. Regarding the study as a whole: It was only six AZD1222 recipients who were seropositive at baseline.

In the case of this clone: Its antigen is undetermined.

Here immunoSEQ multiplex PCR was the method, and the copy in TCRdb shows in-frame clones only, minus some. The sample records more than 95,000 clones, 93% being singletons. V dropped 6 bases and J dropped 3; count of bases not matched to a gene: 8. Germline CDR1 MNHEY, CDR2 SMNVEV (reference sequence). This CDR3 has 14 residues. Sample: peripheral blood, taken on day 0 of AZD1222 vaccination. This chain connects TRBV27 to TRBJ2-7; 7 positions agree with TRBD1. The TCR was taken from an adult in good health. This CDR3 reads CASSSGQLIYEQYF. CDR3 sequence (DNA): TGTGCCAGCAGCTCGGGACAGCTAATCTACGAGCAGTACTTC.